This entry lists 21 T cell receptor beta chains sequenced from one sample in a study of post-analysis software for immune sequencing data. The study's findings and limits: Elevated frequency relative to controls characterized 4 or 5 TRBV segments in patients, TRBV5-6, TRBV5-1 and TRBV20-1 among them.

Presence of unique molecular identifiers characterized the TCR beta cDNA libraries. TCRdb re-called the PCR reads through MiXCR, storing one row per CDR3 protein. The repertoire holds fewer than 900,000 distinct CDR3 sequences, with roughly 46% as singletons. Their antigens remain unidentified. The specimen was blood. The receptors derive from a girl aged 10 to 17 with multiple sclerosis.

The gene calls are TRBV9 and TRBJ1-6; unclear D gene. CDR1 and CDR2 from the germline V gene are SGDLS and YYNGEE. The CDR3 spans 13 residues. Deletions cut 1 base from V and 8 bases from J, with 7 bases between. CDR3 residues: CASSVSQDSPLHF. The CDR3 region has the DNA TGTGCCAGCAGCGTAAGCCAAGATTCACCCCTCCACTTT.

The genes are TRBV6-2 or TRBV6-3 and TRBJ2-3; TRBD2 is a possible D gene (5 bases). Per the germline V gene, CDR1 is MNHEY and CDR2 is SVGEGT. CDR3 length equals 14 residues. V was pared by 5 bases and J by 1 base, with 10 bases between. CDR3 sequence reads: CASSGSEGTDTQYF. CDR3 DNA sequence: TGTGCCAGCAGTGGTAGCGAAGGCACAGATACGCAGTATTTT.

This clonotype came up a few times. This chain joins TRBV25-1 and TRBJ1-2, with no clear D. V was cut by 0 bases and J by 4 bases, with 9 bases left in between. Looked up from germline, CDR1 is MGHDK and CDR2 is SYGVNS. CDR3 size: 14 residues. Here the CDR3 DNA reads TGTGCCAGCAGTGAATATGGCCCAAGCTATGGCTACACCTTC. This sequence encodes CASSEYGPSYGYTF.

This clonotype turned up a few times. The V and J genes are TRBV25-1 and TRBJ2-7; D unclear. The CDR3 length is 13 residues. The V gene's germline CDR1 is MGHDK and CDR2 SYGVNS. Deletions cut 5 bases from V and 2 bases from J, with 10 bases between. The CDR3: CASSRAAAYEQYF. The CDR3 nucleotides are TGTGCCAGCAGTAGGGCCGCGGCCTACGAGCAGTACTTC.

This chain links TRBV5-4 with TRBJ1-5; 10 bases fit TRBD1. This CDR3 contains 14 residues. CDR1 SGHNT and CDR2 YYREEE come from the germline V gene (reference sequence). The ends lost 9 bases at V and 4 bases at J; junction bases unmatched: 7. CDR3 protein: CATRDRGANQPQHF. In DNA form, the CDR3 reads TGTGCCACCCGGGACAGGGGCGCTAATCAGCCCCAGCATTTT.

This chain uses TRBV5-8 with TRBJ2-7, with 12 bases matching TRBD2. V was pared by 3 bases and J by 0 bases, with 13 bases of the junction left unmatched. Germline values: CDR1 SGHTS, CDR2 YDEGEE. CDR3 length equals 19 residues. The CDR3 is CASSWPGGTSGFSSYEQYF. The CDR3 region has the DNA TGTGCCAGCAGCTGGCCCGGCGGGACTAGCGGGTTTAGCTCCTACGAGCAGTACTTC. Full variable domain (outside the CDR3, taken from reference TRBV5-8 and TRBJ2-7): EAGVTQSPTHLIKTRGQQATLRCSPISGHTSVYWYQQALGLGLQFLLWYDEGEERNRGNFPPRFSGRQFPNYSSELNVNALELEDSALYLCASSWPGGTSGFSSYEQYFGPGTRLTVT.

The chain combines TRBV7-3 with TRBJ1-1; D not resolved. The CDR3 sequence is 13 residues long. Trimming cost V 3 bases and J 6 bases, with 11 bases left between them. Germline assignment: CDR1 SGHTA and CDR2 FQGTGA. This CDR3 reads CASSLMRDSEAFF. The CDR3 region has the DNA TGTGCCAGCAGCTTGATGAGGGATTCTGAAGCTTTCTTT.

This clonotype was counted between two and nine times. V gene TRBV29-1 combines with J gene TRBJ2-2, with TRBD1 matching 8 bases. Unmatched junction bases numbered 5, after V lost 4 bases and J lost 1 base. The germline V gene has CDR1 SQVTM and CDR2 ANQGSEA. This CDR3 spans 15 amino acids. CDR3 protein: CSVARTGRNTGELFF. The DNA for the CDR3 is TGCAGCGTTGCCCGGACAGGGAGGAACACCGGGGAGCTGTTTTTT.

In this sample, this clonotype turned up a few times. The V gene is TRBV7-9, the J gene TRBJ2-4, with no clear D. Germline values: CDR1 SEHNR, CDR2 FQNEAQ (reference sequence). Trimming cost V 3 bases and J 0 bases, with 9 bases left between them. CDR3 length: 15 amino acids. The CDR3 spells CASSFVTLAKNIQYF. Written as DNA, the CDR3 is TGTGCCAGCAGCTTTGTGACTCTAGCCAAAAACATTCAGTACTTC.

In its sample, this clonotype was seen a few times. The CDR3, as DNA: TGTGCCAGCAGCTCCACCGGAAGGGAGCAGTACTTC. This codes for CASSSTGREQYF. The gene calls are TRBV7-9 and TRBJ2-7; D uncertain. CDR1 and CDR2 (germline): SEHNR, FQNEAQ (reference sequence). Trimming removed 4 bases from V and 7 bases from J, with 11 bases in between. This CDR3 has 12 residues.

This clonotype has only a few counts. The chain recombines TRBV5-6 with TRBJ2-5; the D is unclear. The CDR3 extends over 15 amino acids. Trimming removed 0 bases at V and 11 bases at J, with 20 bases between. From germline, CDR1 is SGHDT and CDR2 YYEEEE. The CDR3: CASSLGSTRSLEQYF. CDR3 coding DNA: TGTGCCAGCAGCTTGGGCTCTACCCGGTCTCTTGAGCAGTACTTC.

The J gene is TRBJ2-5, the V gene TRBV5-5; D is possibly TRBD2 (6 bases). CDR1 and CDR2 (germline): SGHKS, YYEKEE (reference sequence). The CDR3 covers 16 residues. V was shortened by 4 bases and J by 1 base, with 17 bases between the two germline ends. CDR3: CASSPLARPRQETQYF. The CDR3 bases are TGTGCCAGCAGCCCACTAGCCCGACCCCGCCAAGAGACCCAGTACTTC.

The chain combines TRBV20-1 with TRBJ2-7; D may be TRBD1 (5 bases). The CDR3 has 14 amino acids. Germline assignment: CDR1 DFQATT and CDR2 SNEGSKA (reference sequence). Trimming took 1 base from V and 3 from J, leaving 13 bases between them. The CDR3 spells CSARVAGFGYEQYF. The CDR3 DNA follows: TGCAGTGCTAGAGTGGCAGGGTTTGGCTACGAGCAGTACTTC.

The rearrangement uses TRBV6-6 and TRBJ2-7; either TRBD1 or TRBD2 may supply D (5 bases each). V lost 5 bases and J lost 2, with 10 bases in between. Germline V CDR1 and CDR2: MNHNY, SVGAGI (reference sequence). This CDR3 contains 13 residues. The CDR3 coding sequence is TGTGCCAGCAGTGGGACGTTACCCTACGAGCAGTACTTC. Protein product: CASSGTLPYEQYF.

The chain recombines TRBV2 with TRBJ2-1; no definite D call. Looked up from germline, CDR1 is SNHLY and CDR2 is FYNNEI. The length of the CDR3 is 15 residues. The ends were cut back, 7 bases at V and 0 bases at J, with 13 bases in the middle. This chain's CDR3 is CASMEFPSSYNEQFF. The DNA of the CDR3 is TGTGCCAGCATGGAATTTCCGAGCTCCTACAATGAGCAGTTCTTC.

The table lists this clonotype with a few counts. The genes are TRBV3-1 and TRBJ2-7; D is tentatively TRBD1 or TRBD2 (5 bases each). V was cut by 3 bases and J by 10 bases, with 25 bases left in between. The CDR3 extends over 16 amino acids. Germline V gives CDR1 LGHDT, CDR2 YNNKEL (reference sequence). The CDR3 DNA sequence: TGTGCCAGCAGCCAGCGAGCCCCAGGGCGGGTGCAGATCCAGTACTTC. Protein: CASSQRAPGRVQIQYF.

V is TRBV29-1 and J is TRBJ2-4, with D possibly matching TRBD2 (6 bases). The J call may not be correct, given that the DNA end is closer to TRBJ2-7. Germline V gives CDR1 SQVTM, CDR2 ANQGSEA. The CDR3 has 12 residues. The CDR3 DNA sequence: TGCAGCTTACGGGACTCCGAGGGCGAGCAGTACTTC. Translating gives CSLRDSEGEQYF.

The chain carries TRBV29-1 and TRBJ2-7, with D possibly TRBD1 on 5 matching bases. The end of the DNA is better explained by TRBJ2-5, so the J call may be wrong. From germline, CDR1 is SQVTM and CDR2 ANQGSEA. The length of the CDR3 is 15 residues. The CDR3 region has the DNA TGCAGCGTTGAAGTTTCGGCCAGGGTCAGGGAGACCCAGTACTTC. Translating gives CSVEVSARVRETQYF.

The gene calls are TRBV2 and TRBJ2-1, with D possibly matching TRBD1 (6 bases). This CDR3 is 12 amino acids long. The V and J ends lost 9 bases and 3 bases respectively, with 9 bases between them. The V gene's germline CDR1 is SNHLY and CDR2 FYNNEI. This CDR3 is CARGQYYNEQFF. The CDR3 nucleotides read TGTGCCAGAGGACAGTACTACAATGAGCAGTTCTTC.

This clonotype was observed a few times. The rearrangement uses TRBV29-1 and TRBJ1-2; D is unresolved. CDR1 and CDR2 (germline): SQVTM, ANQGSEA. This CDR3 comprises 12 residues. The V end lost 1 base, the J end lost 4 bases, and 7 bases lay between the germline ends. CDR3: CSVEGRSYGYTF. The DNA for the CDR3 is TGCAGCGTTGAAGGACGATCCTATGGCTACACCTTC.

In this sample, this clonotype turned up a few times. This sequence joins TRBV7-2 and TRBJ2-7, with D possibly being TRBD1 (6 bases). The CDR3 has 15 residues. V lost 5 bases to trimming and J lost 2 bases, with 16 bases between them. The germline V gene has CDR1 SGHTA and CDR2 FQGNSA. The DNA for the CDR3 is TGTGCCAGCAGCGCCCCAGGGGCGGTAGCCTACGAGCAGTACTTC. This translates into CASSAPGAVAYEQYF.